This TCR beta chain is drawn from a study of Ad26.COV2.S vaccination and SARS-CoV-2 variants. About the study: Donor was one of the participants in the Ad26.COV2.S arm of the COV1001 trial.

Concerning this clone: Its antigen remains unidentified.

The treatment denotes: some 19 received Ad26.COV2.S at low or high dose, single or two shots; several received placebo; per-sample allocation not given. Samples analyzed were those drawn on day 63 after the first vaccine or placebo injection. Donation came from an adult in Boston who was aged 18-55 years. Measured with immunoSEQ multiplex PCR; TCRdb has only the in-frame clones, and not every one. Of over 200,000 clones listed, roughly 88% are singletons. Broader study findings: Analyses of TCR breadth and depth may have underestimated total T cell responses. Breadth of non-spike TCRs did not differ between vaccinees and placebo recipients.

There are 14 residues in the CDR3. V lost 4 bases, J lost 6 bases, and 16 bases lay in between. Germline CDR1 and CDR2: SGHTA and FQGNSA. The receptor's source is a person aged 18-65 years who received the Ad26.COV2.S COVID-19 vaccine or a placebo. The V call is TRBV7-2, the J call TRBJ2-7; TRBD1 is a possible D gene (6 bases). The sample here was peripheral blood, taken in a trial of Ad26.COV2.S vaccine versus placebo. The CDR3 reads CASSSRDTTAEQYF. Here the CDR3 DNA reads TGTGCCAGCAGCTCCCGGGACACCACCGCCGAGCAGTACTTC.